Given below is one T cell receptor (beta chain) in context. The antigen is not known. Trimming removed 1 base from V and 0 bases from J; junction bases left unmatched: 6. This CDR3 has 16 residues. CDR1 GTSNPN and CDR2 SVGIG come from the germline V gene (reference sequence). This entry belongs to a study of T cell responses to AZD1222 COVID-19 vaccine. Overall study findings and caveats: A reported finding is that nearly half of spike-specific TCRs target unmutated variant regions. At baseline, seropositivity was found in only a handful of AZD1222 recipients. Donors were largely white British and mainly female; clonal diversity was possibly underestimated.

The data were produced by immunoSEQ multiplex PCR, yet TCRdb's version contains in-frame clones alone and is incomplete. The table records some 190,000 clones, roughly 94% of them present only once. The source is an adult who received the MenACWY meningococcal vaccine as a control. This material consisted of peripheral blood, taken 28 days after the second dose of the MenACWY control vaccine. The chain recombines TRBV30 with TRBJ2-1; TRBD1 aligns across 7 bases. CDR3 in amino acids: CAWSGLQGTSYNEQFF. The CDR3 nucleotides are TGTGCCTGGAGTGGTTTACAGGGGACCTCCTACAATGAGCAGTTCTTC.